This T cell receptor (beta chain) was identified during a study of blood T cell repertoires in COVID-19. Study details: COVID-19 samples, acute and convalescent, were from the United States, Italy and Spain. Sources were T cells, B-cell-depleted T cells, or PBMCs; the material itself was cDNA or gDNA.

Study processing details: Estimation of nucleated cell counts was performed using reference gene primer amplification. Sequenced by immunoSEQ multiplex PCR; TCRdb stores in-frame clones only, minus some. V, J and clone size were drawn from that table, and D and trimming were deduced from the DNA. The repertoire holds 30,000 to 50,000 clones, with around 85% as singletons. The CDR3 length is 14 residues. CDR1 SGDLS and CDR2 YYNGEE come from the germline V gene. V was pared by 4 bases and J by 7 bases, with 11 bases of the junction left unmatched. This clonotype was sampled from a man between 60 and 75 years old with acute or convalescent COVID-19. The sequenced sample consisted of peripheral blood. The chain is built from TRBV9 and TRBJ2-7, with 7 bases that match TRBD2. The CDR3 coding sequence is TGTGCCAGCAGCCCCGGGGGGTGGGGCAGTGAGCAGTACTTC. It specifies CASSPGGWGSEQYF.